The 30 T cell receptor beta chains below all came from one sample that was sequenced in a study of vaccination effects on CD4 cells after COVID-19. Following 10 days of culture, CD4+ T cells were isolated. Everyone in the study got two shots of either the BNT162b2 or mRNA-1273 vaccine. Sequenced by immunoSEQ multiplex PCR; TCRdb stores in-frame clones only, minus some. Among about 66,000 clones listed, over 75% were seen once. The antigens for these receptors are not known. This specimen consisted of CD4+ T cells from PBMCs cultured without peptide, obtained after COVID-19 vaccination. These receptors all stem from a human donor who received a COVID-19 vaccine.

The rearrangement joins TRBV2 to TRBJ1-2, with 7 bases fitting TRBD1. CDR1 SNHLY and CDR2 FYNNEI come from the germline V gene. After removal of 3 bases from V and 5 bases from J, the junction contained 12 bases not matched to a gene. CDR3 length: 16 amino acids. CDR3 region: CASSDARQGGRYGYTF. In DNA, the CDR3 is TGTGCCAGCAGTGATGCCAGACAGGGTGGAAGGTATGGCTACACCTTC.

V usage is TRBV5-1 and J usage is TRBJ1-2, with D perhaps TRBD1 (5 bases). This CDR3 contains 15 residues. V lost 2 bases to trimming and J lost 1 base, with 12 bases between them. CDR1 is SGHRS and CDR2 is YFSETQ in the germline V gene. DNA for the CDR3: TGCGCCAGCAGCTTAGATGAGGGACTTAACTATGGCTACACCTTC. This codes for CASSLDEGLNYGYTF.

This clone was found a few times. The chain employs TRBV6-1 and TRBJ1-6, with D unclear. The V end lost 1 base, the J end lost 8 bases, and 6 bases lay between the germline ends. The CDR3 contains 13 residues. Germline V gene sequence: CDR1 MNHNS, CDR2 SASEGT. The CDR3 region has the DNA TGTGCCAGCAGTGAAGTTGACTATTCACCCCTCCACTTT. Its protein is CASSEVDYSPLHF.

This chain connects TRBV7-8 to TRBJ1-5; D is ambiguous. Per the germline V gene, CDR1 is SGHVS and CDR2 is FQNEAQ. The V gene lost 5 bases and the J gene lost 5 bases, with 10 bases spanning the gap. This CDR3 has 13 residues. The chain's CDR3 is CASSQKRDQPQHF. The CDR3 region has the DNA TGTGCCAGCAGCCAAAAGAGAGATCAGCCCCAGCATTTT.

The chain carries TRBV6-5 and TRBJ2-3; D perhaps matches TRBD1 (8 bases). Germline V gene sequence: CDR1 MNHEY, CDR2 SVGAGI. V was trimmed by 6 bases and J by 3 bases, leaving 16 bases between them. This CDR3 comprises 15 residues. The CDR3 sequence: CASRVTGGATDTQYF. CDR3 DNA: TGTGCCAGCAGGGTTACAGGGGGGGCAACAGATACGCAGTATTTT.

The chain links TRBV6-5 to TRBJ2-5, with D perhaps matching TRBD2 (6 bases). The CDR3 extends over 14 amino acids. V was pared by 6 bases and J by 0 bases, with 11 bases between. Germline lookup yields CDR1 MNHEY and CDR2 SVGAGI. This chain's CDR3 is CASSERAYQETQYF. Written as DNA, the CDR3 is TGTGCCAGCAGCGAGCGGGCTTACCAAGAGACCCAGTACTTC.

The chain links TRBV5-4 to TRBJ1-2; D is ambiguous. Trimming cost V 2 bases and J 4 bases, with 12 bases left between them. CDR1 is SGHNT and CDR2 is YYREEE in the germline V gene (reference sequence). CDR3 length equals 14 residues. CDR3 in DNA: TGTGCCAGCAGCTTATACACCGAATTCTATGGCTACACCTTC. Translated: CASSLYTEFYGYTF.

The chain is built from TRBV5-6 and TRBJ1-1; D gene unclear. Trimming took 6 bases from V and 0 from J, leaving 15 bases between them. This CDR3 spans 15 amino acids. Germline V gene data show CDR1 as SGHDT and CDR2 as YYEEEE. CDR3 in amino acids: CASTVSRIMNTEAFF. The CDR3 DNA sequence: TGTGCCAGCACCGTGAGCCGCATAATGAACACTGAAGCTTTCTTT.

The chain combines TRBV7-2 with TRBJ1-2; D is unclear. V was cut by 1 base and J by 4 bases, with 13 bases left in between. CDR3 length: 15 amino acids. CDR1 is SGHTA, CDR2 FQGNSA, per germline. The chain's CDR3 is CASSLGDQPPYGYTF. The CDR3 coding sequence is TGTGCCAGCAGCTTAGGGGATCAGCCCCCCTATGGCTACACCTTC.

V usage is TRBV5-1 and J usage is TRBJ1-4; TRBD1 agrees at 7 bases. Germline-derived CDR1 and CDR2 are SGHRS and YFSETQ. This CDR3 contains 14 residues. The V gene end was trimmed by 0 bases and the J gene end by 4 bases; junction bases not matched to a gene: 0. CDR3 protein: CASSLGQGNEKLFF. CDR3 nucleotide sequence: TGCGCCAGCAGCTTGGGACAGGGTAATGAAAAACTGTTTTTT.

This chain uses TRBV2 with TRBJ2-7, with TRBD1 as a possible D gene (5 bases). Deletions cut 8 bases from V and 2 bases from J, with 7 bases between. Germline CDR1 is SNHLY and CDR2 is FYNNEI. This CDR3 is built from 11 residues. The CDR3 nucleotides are TGTGCCAGCTCCAGGGCCTACGAGCAGTACGTC. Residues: CASSRAYEQYV.

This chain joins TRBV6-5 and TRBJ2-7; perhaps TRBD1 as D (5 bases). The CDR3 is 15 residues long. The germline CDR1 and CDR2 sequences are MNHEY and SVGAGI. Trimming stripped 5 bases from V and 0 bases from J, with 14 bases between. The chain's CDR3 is CASSLGRVSSYEQYV. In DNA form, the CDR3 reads TGTGCCAGCAGTCTGGGCAGGGTCAGCTCCTACGAGCAGTACGTC.

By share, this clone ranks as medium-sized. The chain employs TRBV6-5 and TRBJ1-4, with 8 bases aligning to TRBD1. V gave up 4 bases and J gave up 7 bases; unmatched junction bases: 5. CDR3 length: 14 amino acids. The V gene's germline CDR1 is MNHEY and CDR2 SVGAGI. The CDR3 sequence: CASSSGQDAEKLFF. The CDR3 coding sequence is TGTGCCAGCAGTTCGGGACAGGACGCTGAAAAACTGTTTTTT.

In DNA form, the CDR3 reads TGTGCCAGTAGCCGGGGGACAGGGGAAGGGGAGACCCAGTACTTC. Translation gives CASSRGTGEGETQYF. The J gene is TRBJ2-5, the V gene TRBV19; 10 positions match TRBD1. J gave up 5 bases and V 6 bases, and 9 bases lay outside the gene matches. The CDR3 contains 15 residues. CDR1 and CDR2 from the germline V gene are LNHDA and SQIVND (reference sequence).

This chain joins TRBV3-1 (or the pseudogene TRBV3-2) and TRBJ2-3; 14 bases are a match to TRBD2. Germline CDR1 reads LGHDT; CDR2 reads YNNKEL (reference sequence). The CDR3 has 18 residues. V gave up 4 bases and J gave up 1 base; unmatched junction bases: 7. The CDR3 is CASSPGLAGAKGTDTQYF. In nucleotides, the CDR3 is TGTGCCAGCAGCCCGGGACTAGCGGGGGCGAAGGGCACAGATACGCAGTATTTT.

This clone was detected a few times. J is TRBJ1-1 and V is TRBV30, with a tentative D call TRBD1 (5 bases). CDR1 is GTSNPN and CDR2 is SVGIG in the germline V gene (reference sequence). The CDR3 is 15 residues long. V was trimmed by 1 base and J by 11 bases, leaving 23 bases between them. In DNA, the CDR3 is TGTGCCTGGAGTGAGTCTTTTGGGGCTCTAAAGATTGCTTTCTTT. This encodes CAWSESFGALKIAFF.

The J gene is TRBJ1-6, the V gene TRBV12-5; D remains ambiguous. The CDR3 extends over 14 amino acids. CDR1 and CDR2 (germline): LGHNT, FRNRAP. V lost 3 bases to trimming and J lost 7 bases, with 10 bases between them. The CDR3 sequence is CASGFGIDNSPLHF. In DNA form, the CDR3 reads TGTGCTAGTGGTTTTGGCATAGACAATTCACCCCTCCACTTT. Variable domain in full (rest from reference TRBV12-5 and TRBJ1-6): DARVTQTPRHKVTEMGQEVTMRCQPILGHNTVFWYRQTMMQGLELLAYFRNRAPLDDSGMPKDRFSAEMPDATLATLKIQPSEPRDSAVYFCASGFGIDNSPLHFGNGTRLTVT.

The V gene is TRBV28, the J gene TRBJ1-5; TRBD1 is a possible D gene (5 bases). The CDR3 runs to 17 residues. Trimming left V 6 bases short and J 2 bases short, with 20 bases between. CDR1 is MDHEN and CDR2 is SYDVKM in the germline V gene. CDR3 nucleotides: TGTGCCAGCAGCCACGCCCGGCAGGGTATACGCAATCAGCCCCAGCATTTT. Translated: CASSHARQGIRNQPQHF.

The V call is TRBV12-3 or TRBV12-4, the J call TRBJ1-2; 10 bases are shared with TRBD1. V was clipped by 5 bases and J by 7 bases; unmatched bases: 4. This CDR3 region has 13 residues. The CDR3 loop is CASSPGQGFGYTF. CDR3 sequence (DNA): TGTGCCAGCAGTCCGGGACAGGGGTTTGGCTACACCTTC.

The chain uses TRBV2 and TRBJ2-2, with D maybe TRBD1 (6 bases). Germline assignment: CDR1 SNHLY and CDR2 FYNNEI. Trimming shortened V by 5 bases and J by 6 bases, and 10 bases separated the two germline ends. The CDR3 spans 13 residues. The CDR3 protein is CASSYGGPGELFF. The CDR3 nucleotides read TGTGCCAGCAGTTATGGGGGCCCCGGGGAGCTGTTTTTT.

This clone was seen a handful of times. CDR3 DNA: TGTGCCAGCAGCTTGGCCACTGTTAATGAAAAACTGTTTTTT. This translates into CASSLATVNEKLFF. V gene TRBV5-6 combines with J gene TRBJ1-4; no definite D call. Germline V gene data show CDR1 as SGHDT and CDR2 as YYEEEE. Deletions cut 0 bases from V and 4 bases from J, with 7 bases between. The length of the CDR3 is 14 residues.

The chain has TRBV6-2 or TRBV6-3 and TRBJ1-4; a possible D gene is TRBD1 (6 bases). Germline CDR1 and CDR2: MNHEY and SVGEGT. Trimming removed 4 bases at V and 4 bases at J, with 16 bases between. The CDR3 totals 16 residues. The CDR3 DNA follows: TGTGCCAGCAGTTTGCTACAGGGTTCGGGTAATGAAAAACTGTTTTTT. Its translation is CASSLLQGSGNEKLFF.

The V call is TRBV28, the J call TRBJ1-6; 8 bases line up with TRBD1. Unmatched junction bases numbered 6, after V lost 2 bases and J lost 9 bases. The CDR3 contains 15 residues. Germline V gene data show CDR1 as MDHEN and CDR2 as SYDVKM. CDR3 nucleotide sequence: TGTGCCAGCAGTTTAACAGGACAGGGAGGTTCACCCCTCCACTTT. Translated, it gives CASSLTGQGGSPLHF.

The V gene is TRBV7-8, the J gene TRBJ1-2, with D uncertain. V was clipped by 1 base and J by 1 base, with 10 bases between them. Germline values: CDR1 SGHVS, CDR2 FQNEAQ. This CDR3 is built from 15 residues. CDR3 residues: CASSLGGRINYGYTF. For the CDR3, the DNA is TGTGCCAGCAGCTTAGGTGGCAGAATTAACTATGGCTACACCTTC.

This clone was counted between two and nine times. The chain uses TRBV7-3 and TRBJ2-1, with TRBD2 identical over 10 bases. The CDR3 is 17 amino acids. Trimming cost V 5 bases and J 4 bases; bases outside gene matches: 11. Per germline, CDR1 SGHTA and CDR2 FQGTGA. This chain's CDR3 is CASSERASGGRYNEQFF. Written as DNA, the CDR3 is TGTGCCAGCAGCGAAAGGGCTAGCGGGGGCCGTTACAATGAGCAGTTCTTC.

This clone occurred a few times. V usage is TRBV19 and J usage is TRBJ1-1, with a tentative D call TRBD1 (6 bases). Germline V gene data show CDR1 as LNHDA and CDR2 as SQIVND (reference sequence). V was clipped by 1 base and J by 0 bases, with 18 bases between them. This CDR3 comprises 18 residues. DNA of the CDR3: TGTGCCAGTAGTATAGGCCGACAGGCTGGGGCCATGAACACTGAAGCTTTCTTT. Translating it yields CASSIGRQAGAMNTEAFF.

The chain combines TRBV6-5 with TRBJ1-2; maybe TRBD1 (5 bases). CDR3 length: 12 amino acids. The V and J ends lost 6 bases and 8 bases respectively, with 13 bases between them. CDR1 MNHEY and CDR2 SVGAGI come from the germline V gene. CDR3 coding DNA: TGTGCCAGCAGCGGGACGGGAGGGGGCTACACCTTC. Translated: CASSGTGGGYTF.

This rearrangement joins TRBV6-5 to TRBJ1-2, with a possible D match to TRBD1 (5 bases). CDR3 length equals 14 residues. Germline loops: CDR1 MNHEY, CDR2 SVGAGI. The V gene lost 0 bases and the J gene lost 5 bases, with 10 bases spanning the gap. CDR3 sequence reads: CASSYSVGGYGYTF. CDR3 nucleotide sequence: TGTGCCAGCAGTTACTCGGTTGGGGGGTATGGCTACACCTTC.

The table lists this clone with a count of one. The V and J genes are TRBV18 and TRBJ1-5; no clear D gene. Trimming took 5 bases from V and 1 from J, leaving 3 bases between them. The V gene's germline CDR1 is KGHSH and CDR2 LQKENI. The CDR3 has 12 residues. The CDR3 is CASSGSNQPQHF. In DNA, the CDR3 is TGTGCCAGCTCAGGAAGCAATCAGCCCCAGCATTTT.

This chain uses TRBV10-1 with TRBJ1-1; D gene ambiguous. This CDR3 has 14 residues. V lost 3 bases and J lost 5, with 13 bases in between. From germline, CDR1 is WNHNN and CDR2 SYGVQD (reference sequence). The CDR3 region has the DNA TGCGCCAGCAGTGAACCGGGCCTGGGTACTGAAGCTTTCTTT. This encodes CASSEPGLGTEAFF.